This record looks at one T cell receptor (beta chain) sequence and its context. This specimen comes from a study of shared T cell receptors in the human thymus. V was cut by 5 bases and J by 1 base, with 11 bases left in between. This CDR3 is 14 amino acids long. CDR1 and CDR2 from the germline V gene are MDHEN and SYDVKM. Using immunoSEQ multiplex PCR, the repertoire was profiled, and TCRdb retains in-frame clones only, with some absent. Here the sample spans approximately 760,000 clones, 70% to 90% being singletons. This same sample was also taken into another study, of human thymus T cells. That paper adds: Resections that were taken during corrective heart surgery supplied the thymus tissue. An apparent bias in V and J gene usage was seen in thymic and blood repertoires. Related research examined unrelated individuals and reported that their thymic repertoires overlapped highly.

The chain couples TRBV28 to TRBJ1-1, with D unresolved. The sequence came from a girl under three years old with a congenital heart defect. Material for sequencing was thymocytes. CDR3 region: CASSPTRGNTEAFF. CDR3 nucleotides: TGTGCCAGCAGTCCAACTCGGGGGAACACTGAAGCTTTCTTT. The whole variable domain, remainder taken from reference TRBV28 and TRBJ1-1, is DVKVTQSSRYLVKRTGEKVFLECVQDMDHENMFWYRQDPGLGLRLIYFSYDVKMKEKGDIPEGYSVSREKKERFSLILESASTNQTSMYLCASSPTRGNTEAFFGQGTRLTVV.